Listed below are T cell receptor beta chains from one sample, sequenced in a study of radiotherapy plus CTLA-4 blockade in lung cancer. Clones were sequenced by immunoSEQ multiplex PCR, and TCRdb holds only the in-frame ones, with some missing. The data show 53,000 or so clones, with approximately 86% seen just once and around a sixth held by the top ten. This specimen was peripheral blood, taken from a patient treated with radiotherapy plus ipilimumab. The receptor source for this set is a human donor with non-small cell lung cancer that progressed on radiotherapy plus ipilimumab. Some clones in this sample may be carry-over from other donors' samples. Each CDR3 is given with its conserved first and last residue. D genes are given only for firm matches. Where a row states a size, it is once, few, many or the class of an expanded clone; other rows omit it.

TGTGCCAGCAGCTGGATCGTAACAGGGAACTATGGCTACACCTTC	CASSWIVTGNYGYTF	once	TRBV6-6	TRBJ1-2	.
TGCAGCGTTGATCGGGACAGGGGAGGTGAGACCCAGTACTTC	CSVDRDRGGETQYF	once	TRBV29-1	TRBJ2-5	TRBD1
TGTGCCAGTAACCTTTCCCCCGACGGAGATAGTGACCTGACTTTC	CASNLSPDGDSDLTF	once	TRBV19	TRBJ2-6	.
TGCGCCAGCAGCTTGTACACCAACTACGAGCAGTACTTC	CASSLYTNYEQYF	once	TRBV5-1	TRBJ2-7	.
TGCAGCGTCGGGACAGGGATCACTGAAGCTTTCTTT	CSVGTGITEAFF	.	TRBV29-1	TRBJ1-1	TRBD1
TGTGCCAGCAGTTATATCCCGGGACAGGGAGACTACGAGCAGTACTTC	CASSYIPGQGDYEQYF	.	TRBV6-5	TRBJ2-7	TRBD1
TGCAGCGTACCGGGGTTGAACACTGAAGCTTTCTTT	CSVPGLNTEAFF	.	TRBV29-1	TRBJ1-1	.
TGCGCCAGCAGCTTGGTGGCCGGGGACACTGAAGCTTTCTTT	CASSLVAGDTEAFF	.	TRBV5-1	TRBJ1-1	.
TGTGCCACCAGAGTGGGGGGGACAGATACGCAGTATTTT	CATRVGGTDTQYF	.	TRBV6-5	TRBJ2-3	TRBD2
TGTGCCAGCACCCTTTCCGGGCAGGGTTCCTACGAGCAGTACTTC	CASTLSGQGSYEQYF	once	TRBV28	TRBJ2-7	.
TGTGCCAGTAGTAAGACAGGGGGATGGACTGAAGCTTTCTTT	CASSKTGGWTEAFF	.	TRBV19	TRBJ1-1	TRBD1
TGTGCCAGCTCACCACGCAGTATCTCTGACCGAGGCTCTGGAAACACCATATATTTT	CASSPRSISDRGSGNTIYF	.	TRBV18	TRBJ1-3	.
TGTGCTAGTGGTTTTGCGGGGGGGCCTCAGGAGCAGTACTTC	CASGFAGGPQEQYF	.	TRBV12-5	TRBJ2-7	TRBD2
TGTGCCAGCAGTGAAGGGATACAGGGTAATTCACCCCTCCACTTT	CASSEGIQGNSPLHF	.	TRBV6-1	TRBJ1-6	.
TGTGCCAGTAGTCCCTTCCAGGGCTCTGGGGCCAACGTCCTGACTTTC	CASSPFQGSGANVLTF	.	TRBV19	TRBJ2-6	.
TGCGCCAGCAGCCAAGACAGGGGGTCGGGTAATTCACCCCTCCACTTT	CASSQDRGSGNSPLHF	.	TRBV4-1	TRBJ1-6	TRBD1
TGCGCCAGCAGCCCGGGACAGACCTCCTACGAGCAGTACTTC	CASSPGQTSYEQYF	.	TRBV4-1	TRBJ2-7	TRBD1
TGTGCCTCTGAGAGAAGGGGCGAGCAGTACTTC	CASERRGEQYF	.	TRBV30	TRBJ2-7	.
TGTGCCAGCACCTCCTTGGCAGGGCGGGGTGGCTACACCTTC	CASTSLAGRGGYTF	.	TRBV11-2	TRBJ1-2	.
TGTGCCAGCAGGTTGGACAGTTGGGACGAGCAGTACTTC	CASRLDSWDEQYF	.	TRBV2	TRBJ2-7	.
TGCACCGGGACTACCACAGATACGCAGTATTTT	CTGTTTDTQYF	.	TRBV29-1	TRBJ2-3	TRBD2
TGCGCCAGCAGCCAAGAAAGTTTGGGAGGAGGCACTGAAGCTTTCTTT	CASSQESLGGGTEAFF	.	TRBV4-3	TRBJ1-1	.
TGTGCCAGCAGCTTATCGTCCATGGGGCAGCAGAGCTCTGGAAACACCATATATTTT	CASSLSSMGQQSSGNTIYF	.	TRBV7-2	TRBJ1-3	.
TGCGCCAGCAGCTTGATACAGGGAACCACAGATACGCAGTATTTT	CASSLIQGTTDTQYF	.	TRBV5-1	TRBJ2-3	.
TGTGCCAGCGGGGGGGGTTCACGCTCTGGGGGCTACACCTTC	CASGGGSRSGGYTF	.	TRBV2	TRBJ1-2	.
TGTGCCAGCAGCGTCACAGGGATGCAAGAGACCCAGTACTTC	CASSVTGMQETQYF	.	TRBV5-6	TRBJ2-5	.
TGTGCCAGCAGCGCACGGGGACTAGCCAACACCGGGGAGCTGTTTTTT	CASSARGLANTGELFF	.	TRBV7-2	TRBJ2-2	TRBD2
TGCGCCAGCAGCTACTCGTTCGGGGGGAGAGATACGCAGTATTTT	CASSYSFGGRDTQYF	.	TRBV5-1	TRBJ2-3	TRBD2
TGCAGCACCCAAGGGGGACGTTTACGGAACACTGAAGCTTTCTTT	CSTQGGRLRNTEAFF	.	TRBV29-1	TRBJ1-1	.
TGTGCCAGTAGTATCTGGGGGGGAGGACAGCCCCAGCATTTT	CASSIWGGGQPQHF	.	TRBV19	TRBJ1-5	.
TGTGCCAGCAGTTTCCTAGGACTAGCGGCAAACAATGAGCAGTTCTTC	CASSFLGLAANNEQFF	.	TRBV28	TRBJ2-1	TRBD2
TGCGCCAGCAGACTAGCGGCTAGCACAGATACGCAGTATTTT	CASRLAASTDTQYF	.	TRBV10-2	TRBJ2-3	TRBD2
TGTGCCAGCTCACGAGGACACGATGGCAATCAGCCCCAGCATTTT	CASSRGHDGNQPQHF	.	TRBV18	TRBJ1-5	.
TGTGCCAGCAGTTACAGGGGTAATGAAAAACTGTTTTTT	CASSYRGNEKLFF	.	TRBV6-6	TRBJ1-4	.
TGTGCCAGCAGTTTACCGATACAAGGGACAACCAATCAGCCCCAGCATTTT	CASSLPIQGTTNQPQHF	.	TRBV28	TRBJ1-5	.
TGTGCCAGCTCACCACCTCTGTACCAAGAGACCCAGTACTTC	CASSPPLYQETQYF	.	TRBV18	TRBJ2-5	.
TGTGCCAGCAGTTATACAGGGGGCAATCAGCCCCAGCATTTT	CASSYTGGNQPQHF	.	TRBV6-6	TRBJ1-5	TRBD1
TGTGCCAGCTCAGCGACTCGGAACACCGGGGAGCTGTTTTTT	CASSATRNTGELFF	.	TRBV18	TRBJ2-2	.
TGCAGCGTTGAATCCCTCATCACTCAAGAGACCCAGTACTTC	CSVESLITQETQYF	.	TRBV29-1	TRBJ2-5	.
TGTGCCAGCAGCTTAGCGATCACTAGCGGGAGAAATGAGCAGTTCTTC	CASSLAITSGRNEQFF	.	TRBV7-7	TRBJ2-1	TRBD2